These T cell receptor beta chains were read from a single sample in a study of blood T cell repertoires in COVID-19. Assay used: immunoSEQ multiplex PCR; TCRdb lists only in-frame clones, some missing. The table records nearly 65,000 clones, around 80% of them present only once. Sequencing was done on a sample of peripheral blood. All receptors come from a human donor in a cohort sampled during active COVID-19. CDR3s include the opening cysteine and the closing phenylalanine or tryptophan. D genes are given only for firm matches. The size entry is marked missing in some rows and otherwise reads once, few, many or a size class.

d_call j_call clone_size v_call cdr3_nt cdr3_aa
. TRBJ1-2 . TRBV10-1 TGCGCCAGCAGGGAGGGACAAAAAGACTATGGCTACACCTTC CASREGQKDYGYTF
TRBD2 TRBJ2-2 . TRBV3-1/TRBV3-2 TGTGCCAGCAGCCAAGATCTGACGCGACTAGCGGGGGTCCACGCGAACACCGGGGAGCTGTTTTTT CASSQDLTRLAGVHANTGELFF
. TRBJ2-7 . TRBV29-1 TGCAGCGACCGTACAGGGAACCCCTACTACGAGCAGTACTTC CSDRTGNPYYEQYF
TRBD2 TRBJ2-1 . TRBV5-4 TGTGCCAGCAGCTCAAACCTAGCGGGAGGAAGTCTCGGGCAGTTCTTC CASSSNLAGGSLGQFF
TRBD2 TRBJ2-2 . TRBV4-1 TGCGCCAGCAGCCAAGGGTTCGGACTAGCGGGGACGAACACCGGGGAGCTGTTTTTT CASSQGFGLAGTNTGELFF
. TRBJ2-1 . TRBV4-1 TGCGCCAGCAGCCAAGATGAGGTTAGAGCGGCAGATCGCAATGAGCAGTTCTTC CASSQDEVRAADRNEQFF
. TRBJ1-2 . TRBV19 TGTGCCAGTAGTATAGGCAGGGGCGATGGCTACACCTTC CASSIGRGDGYTF
. TRBJ2-5 . TRBV20-1 TGCAGTGCTAGTTCGCGGTTAAAGACCCAGTACTTC CSASSRLKTQYF
. TRBJ1-5 once TRBV28 TGTGCCAGCCATTTAGCTGGTGTAGGCCAGCCCCAGCATTTT CASHLAGVGQPQHF
. TRBJ2-2 . TRBV4-1 TGCGCCAGCAGCTCGTCCGGGGAGCTGTTTTTT CASSSSGELFF
. TRBJ2-2 . TRBV6-4 TGTGCCAGCAGTGGACAGGAGGACACCGGGGAGCTGTTTTTT CASSGQEDTGELFF
. TRBJ1-4 . TRBV7-6 TGTGCCAGCAGCTTAACGAACAGGGCGGCTAATGAAAAACTGTTTTTT CASSLTNRAANEKLFF
TRBD1 TRBJ2-7 . TRBV5-4 TGTGCCAGCAGCTTTCCGGGACAGACTCCATACGAGCAGTACTTC CASSFPGQTPYEQYF
. TRBJ2-6 . TRBV4-3 TGCGCCAGCAGCCAAGTCTTTGGGGCCGGGGCCAACGTCCTGACTTTC CASSQVFGAGANVLTF
TRBD2 TRBJ2-6 few TRBV11-2 TGTGCCAGCAGCCCATGGCGGGGGGGATTAGGTGGGGCCAACGTCCTGACTTTC CASSPWRGGLGGANVLTF
. TRBJ1-5 . TRBV6-5 TGTGCCAGCAGTTACGCCTACAATCAGCCCCAGCATTTT CASSYAYNQPQHF